What follows are 4 T cell receptor beta chains derived from one specimen sequenced in a study of blood T cell repertoires in COVID-19. The table came from immunoSEQ multiplex PCR; TCRdb's copy has only in-frame clones and leaves some out. The profile shows some 150,000 clones, 80% of them singletons. Sequencing used peripheral blood. The receptors stem from a man between 60 and 75 years old with active or convalescent COVID-19.

The chain carries TRBV20-1 and TRBJ2-7; weak D call: TRBD2 (6 bases). V lost 3 bases and J lost 5, with 17 bases in between. CDR1 is DFQATT, CDR2 SNEGSKA, per germline (reference sequence). The CDR3 extends over 14 amino acids. The CDR3 region is CSASKGGNDDEQYF. The CDR3 bases are TGCAGTGCTAGTAAGGGCGGGAACGACGACGAGCAGTACTTC.

This clone was observed a handful of times. The chain joins TRBV3-1 (or the pseudogene TRBV3-2) to TRBJ2-1; 7 bases map to TRBD2. The length of the CDR3 is 12 residues. Germline trimming cut 3 bases from V and 14 bases from J; bases unmatched to any gene: 7. Germline CDR1 is LGHDT and CDR2 is YNNKEL (reference sequence). The CDR3 nucleotides read TGTGCCAGCAGCCACCAAGGACTAGATGAGTTCTTC. Amino acids: CASSHQGLDEFF.

The chain couples TRBV20-1 to TRBJ1-2, with TRBD1 matching 8 bases. The CDR3 spans 9 residues. In germline, CDR1 is DFQATT, CDR2 SNEGSKA (reference sequence). The CDR3 here is CKTGDGYTF. CDR3 bases: TGCAAGACAGGGGATGGCTACACCTTC.

This chain uses TRBV18 with TRBJ2-7, with 9 bases identical to TRBD2. This CDR3 region has 17 residues. Germline V gives CDR1 KGHSH, CDR2 LQKENI. The junction had 12 bases not matched to a gene; V was cut back by 3 bases and J by 3 bases. CDR3 in DNA: TGTGCCAGCTCACCGGAGCGGCGACTAGCGGAATACTACGAGCAGTACTTC. It encodes CASSPERRLAEYYEQYF.